A single sample gave rise to the 5 T cell receptor beta chains below, sequenced in a study of Ad26.COV2.S vaccination and SARS-CoV-2 variants. Treatment given: roughly 20 received Ad26.COV2.S at low or high dose, single or two shots; roughly 5 received placebo; per-sample allocation not given. The samples date from day 63 after the first vaccine or placebo injection. Assay: immunoSEQ multiplex PCR; the TCRdb copy retains only in-frame clones and omits some. The table includes fewer than 400,000 clones, 85% detected once. The starting material was peripheral blood, obtained in a trial of Ad26.COV2.S vaccine versus placebo. These receptors all come from a person between 18 and 59 years old who received the Ad26.COV2.S COVID-19 vaccine or a placebo.

The table lists this clone with a count of one. The chain couples TRBV7-9 to TRBJ1-4, with D possibly TRBD1 on 5 matching bases. V lost 4 bases to trimming and J lost 0 bases, with 12 bases between them. Germline CDR1 is SEHNR and CDR2 is FQNEAQ (reference sequence). The CDR3 is 16 residues long. The CDR3 reads CASSSGALATNEKLFF. The DNA of the CDR3 is TGTGCCAGCAGCTCCGGGGCCCTTGCAACTAATGAAAAACTGTTTTTT.

This clone has more than one count but fewer than ten. The rearrangement links TRBV28 to TRBJ2-7, with unresolved D. This CDR3 has 13 residues. Trimming cost V 2 bases and J 1 base, with 6 bases left between them. Per germline, CDR1 MDHEN and CDR2 SYDVKM. CDR3 residues: CASSLTPSYEQYF. In DNA form, the CDR3 reads TGTGCCAGCAGTTTAACACCTTCCTACGAGCAGTACTTC.

This rearrangement joins TRBV5-1 to TRBJ1-2, with 7 bases lining up with TRBD1. The germline CDR1 and CDR2 sequences are SGHRS and YFSETQ. After removal of 0 bases from V and 0 bases from J, the junction contained 2 bases not matched to a gene. The CDR3 extends over 15 amino acids. The CDR3 coding sequence is TGCGCCAGCAGCTTGGCAGGGGGGTCTAACTATGGCTACACCTTC. The encoded protein is CASSLAGGSNYGYTF.

V and J are TRBV28 and TRBJ1-2; 7 bases are shared with TRBD1. Germline-derived CDR1 and CDR2 are MDHEN and SYDVKM. Losses at the gene ends were 1 base for V and 7 bases for J; bases not matched to a gene: 3. This CDR3 comprises 13 residues. The CDR3 region has the DNA TGTGCCAGCAGTTTATTAGGGGGCGGTGGCTACACCTTC. Amino acids: CASSLLGGGGYTF.

The chain is built from TRBV10-3 and TRBJ2-5; the match to TRBD2 covers 12 bases. This CDR3 comprises 15 residues. Germline V gene data show CDR1 as ENHRY and CDR2 as SYGVKD. After removal of 5 bases from V and 4 bases from J, the junction contained 5 bases not matched to a gene. The CDR3 loop reads CAISSRLAGAETQYF. The CDR3, as DNA: TGTGCCATCAGTTCCCGACTAGCGGGGGCAGAGACCCAGTACTTC.